These 19 T cell receptor beta chains originate from one sample sequenced in a study of Ad26.COV2.S vaccination and SARS-CoV-2 variants. The table came from immunoSEQ multiplex PCR; TCRdb's copy has only in-frame clones and leaves some out. The sample has 350,000 to 450,000 clones, 83% seen once. This sample's treatment: approximately 18 received Ad26.COV2.S at low or high dose, single or two shots; 5 received placebo; per-sample allocation not given. Vaccine and placebo recipients were sampled on day 63 after the first injection. This specimen was peripheral blood, taken in a trial of Ad26.COV2.S vaccine versus placebo. The receptors shown here come from a person between 18 and 65 years old who received the Ad26.COV2.S COVID-19 vaccine or a placebo.

This chain links TRBV29-1 with TRBJ1-1; D remains ambiguous. CDR1 is SQVTM and CDR2 is ANQGSEA in the germline V gene. Deletions cut 0 bases from V and 4 bases from J, with 12 bases between. The CDR3 runs 14 residues. Here the CDR3 DNA reads TGCAGCGTTGAAGAAGGTTGGTTGAGCACTGAAGCTTTCTTT. This encodes CSVEEGWLSTEAFF.

Points on this clone: This same CDR3 is encoded by further DNA sequences in the sample. J is TRBJ2-7 and V is TRBV6-1; TRBD1 matches at 7 bases. Germline CDR1 is MNHNS and CDR2 is SASEGT. V shed 3 bases, J shed 4 bases, and the junction held 0 bases outside the gene matches. The CDR3 is 12 residues long. Written as DNA, the CDR3 is TGTGCCAGCAGTGACAGGGGGTACGAGCAGTACTTC. Its protein is CASSDRGYEQYF.

The V and J genes are TRBV3-1 (or the pseudogene TRBV3-2) and TRBJ1-2; TRBD1 might be the D (5 bases). Trimming took 4 bases from V and 5 from J, leaving 17 bases between them. Germline V gene lookup returns CDR1 LGHDT and CDR2 YNNKEL (reference sequence). CDR3 length: 15 amino acids. The CDR3: CASSPLGGVGYGYTF. Here the CDR3 DNA reads TGTGCCAGCAGCCCCCTGGGGGGAGTTGGATATGGCTACACCTTC.

The chain carries TRBV2 and TRBJ2-7; D gene ambiguous. The ends were cut back, 0 bases at V and 1 base at J, with 10 bases in the middle. This CDR3 comprises 15 residues. Looked up from germline, CDR1 is SNHLY and CDR2 is FYNNEI. The CDR3 loop reads CASSEAAIISYEQYF. The CDR3 DNA reads as TGTGCCAGCAGTGAAGCGGCGATAATATCCTACGAGCAGTACTTC.

This rearrangement joins TRBV6-5 to TRBJ1-2, with D perhaps TRBD1 (5 bases). Germline V gene lookup returns CDR1 MNHEY and CDR2 SVGAGI. This CDR3 contains 13 residues. Trimming removed 7 bases at V and 1 base at J, with 10 bases between. The CDR3 DNA follows: TGTGCCAGCACCGGGGGATTTAACTATGGCTACACCTTC. The encoded protein is CASTGGFNYGYTF.

The chain uses TRBV9 and TRBJ1-5, with no clear D. The CDR3 is 13 amino acids. Germline-derived CDR1 and CDR2 are SGDLS and YYNGEE. Between the trimmed V and J ends, which lost 3 bases and 5 bases, there was a span of 9 bases. This CDR3 reads CASSGYIDQPQHF. The CDR3 nucleotides read TGTGCCAGCAGCGGATATATAGATCAGCCCCAGCATTTT.

CDR3 residues: CASSPPGTTNEKLFF. For the CDR3, the DNA is TGCGCCAGCAGCCCCCCCGGAACTACTAATGAAAAACTGTTTTTT. The gene calls are TRBV4-1 and TRBJ1-4; unclear D gene. Germline loops: CDR1 MGHRA, CDR2 YSYEKL. V was trimmed by 4 bases and J by 2 bases, leaving 11 bases between them. This CDR3 region has 15 residues.

The chain combines TRBV9 with TRBJ1-1, with 11 positions matching TRBD1. Trimming removed 3 bases from V and 3 bases from J; junction bases left unmatched: 10. Germline CDR1 and CDR2: SGDLS and YYNGEE. The CDR3 runs to 17 residues. The chain's CDR3 is CASSDLLGTGGHTEAFF. CDR3 nucleotide sequence: TGTGCCAGCAGCGACTTATTAGGGACAGGGGGTCACACTGAAGCTTTCTTT.

The chain uses TRBV2 and TRBJ2-3; tentative D call: TRBD1 (5 bases). Trimming left V 4 bases short and J 1 base short, with 12 bases between. The germline CDR1 and CDR2 sequences are SNHLY and FYNNEI. This CDR3 has 15 amino acids. For the CDR3, the DNA is TGTGCCAGCAGTGGACAGCTTGGTGGCACAGATACGCAGTATTTT. Amino acid sequence: CASSGQLGGTDTQYF.

The rearrangement links TRBV30 to TRBJ1-3; D gene uncertain. Germline lookup yields CDR1 GTSNPN and CDR2 SVGIG (reference sequence). The CDR3 is 11 amino acids. The ends were cut back, 5 bases at V and 4 bases at J, with 6 bases in the middle. CDR3 DNA: TGTGCCTGGGCTCAGGGAAACACCATATATTTT. This gives the protein CAWAQGNTIYF.

V is TRBV3-1 (or the pseudogene TRBV3-2) and J is TRBJ1-1; possibly TRBD1 for D (6 bases). The CDR3 spans 12 residues. The V end was cut by 1 base, the J end by 10 bases, with 10 bases between. The germline V gene encodes CDR1 LGHDT and CDR2 YNNKEL (reference sequence). In DNA, the CDR3 is TGTGCCAGCAGCCAAGCGTTAGGGGGAGCTTTCTTT. Its translation: CASSQALGGAFF.

The J gene is TRBJ2-1, the V gene TRBV7-9, with D uncertain. The CDR3 contains 12 residues. Germline CDR1 is SEHNR and CDR2 is FQNEAQ (reference sequence). Trimming pared 5 bases from V and 8 bases from J, leaving 10 bases between. This CDR3 is CASSGQWDEQFF. The CDR3 DNA reads TGTGCCAGCAGCGGCCAGTGGGATGAGCAGTTCTTC.

V is TRBV30 and J is TRBJ2-2, with a tentative D call TRBD2 (6 bases). Germline values: CDR1 GTSNPN, CDR2 SVGIG (reference sequence). CDR3 length: 14 residues. Trimming removed 8 bases from V and 3 bases from J, with 16 bases in between. Here the CDR3 DNA reads TGTGCCCGGAAGGCGCCGGGGGACACCGGGGAGCTGTTTTTT. Protein sequence: CARKAPGDTGELFF. The full variable domain, completed using reference TRBV30 and TRBJ2-2, is SQTIHQWPATLVQPVGSPLSLECTVEGTSNPNLYWYRQAAGRGLQLLFYSVGIGQISSEVPQNLSASRPQDRQFILSSKKLLLSDSGFYLCARKAPGDTGELFFGEGSRLTVL.

The chain combines TRBV2 with TRBJ1-5, with a possible D match to TRBD1 (6 bases). The CDR3 extends over 16 amino acids. Germline V CDR1 and CDR2: SNHLY, FYNNEI. V was pared by 0 bases and J by 5 bases, with 14 bases between. As DNA, the CDR3 is TGTGCCAGCAGTGAAGCGCGGGGGCGAAGGTATCAGCCCCAGCATTTT. This codes for CASSEARGRRYQPQHF. Combining the CDR3 with reference TRBV2 and TRBJ1-5 gives the whole variable domain EPEVTQTPSHQVTQMGQEVILRCVPISNHLYFYWYRQILGQKVEFLVSFYNNEISEKSEIFDDQFSVERPDGSNFTLKIRSTKLEDSAMYFCASSEARGRRYQPQHFGDGTRLSIL.

The chain carries TRBV5-6 and TRBJ2-1, with a weak D call TRBD2 (5 bases). The germline V and J ends were trimmed by 4 bases and 13 bases, with 12 bases remaining between them. The CDR3 is 11 amino acids. Per the germline V gene, CDR1 is SGHDT and CDR2 is YYEEEE. CDR3 amino acids: CASSLDFQQFF. Here the CDR3 DNA reads TGTGCCAGCAGCCTGGACTTTCAACAGTTCTTC.

V and J are TRBV5-1 and TRBJ2-7; tentatively, D is TRBD2 (5 bases). V shed 2 bases and J shed 4 bases, with 16 bases lying between them. There are 15 residues in the CDR3. The germline V gene encodes CDR1 SGHRS and CDR2 YFSETQ. The CDR3 sequence: CASSLGRESLYEQYF. The CDR3 nucleotides are TGCGCCAGCAGCTTAGGACGGGAATCCTTATACGAGCAGTACTTC.

This clone has a single count. The rearrangement joins TRBV24-1 to TRBJ2-2; TRBD2 aligns across 7 bases. With V trimmed by 4 bases and J by 0 bases, 4 bases remained unmatched. The CDR3 length is 16 residues. Per germline, CDR1 KGHDR and CDR2 SFDVKD. The CDR3 loop is CATSDRDYPNTGELFF. The CDR3 bases are TGTGCCACCAGTGACCGGGACTATCCGAACACCGGGGAGCTGTTTTTT.

This rearrangement joins TRBV5-4 to TRBJ1-2, with 7 bases lining up with TRBD1. CDR3 length equals 15 residues. Germline V lookup: CDR1 SGHNT, CDR2 YYREEE (reference sequence). J was trimmed by 7 bases and V by 0 bases; bases with no gene match: 9. The CDR3 DNA sequence: TGTGCCAGCAGCTTGGAAGGGAGGGGGCAGCGTGGCTACACCTTC. Translated: CASSLEGRGQRGYTF. Complete variable domain (other parts from reference TRBV5-4 and TRBJ1-2): ETGVTQSPTHLIKTRGQQVTLRCSSQSGHNTVSWYQQALGQGPQFIFQYYREEENGRGNFPPRFSGLQFPNYSSELNVNALELDDSALYLCASSLEGRGQRGYTFGSGTRLTVV.

The rearrangement links TRBV6-5 to TRBJ2-7, with D possibly matching TRBD1 (6 bases). The germline V gene encodes CDR1 MNHEY and CDR2 SVGAGI. The V and J ends lost 6 bases and 3 bases respectively, with 15 bases between them. This CDR3 is 14 amino acids long. The DNA of the CDR3 is TGTGCCAGCAGGGTAGGACAGCTCAACTACGAGCAGTACTTC. Translating gives CASRVGQLNYEQYF.